This is a list of T cell receptor beta chains from one sample in a study of blood T cells in healthy people across ages. TCRdb analysed the 5' RACE reads with MiXCR anew, one entry per CDR3 protein. The sample consists of approximately 810,000 distinct CDR3 sequences, around 26% of them appearing once. Sequenced input: blood. Source of these receptors: a woman older than 75 in good health. Each CDR3 is given with its conserved first and last residue. Each record gives: CDR3 DNA, CDR3 protein, V gene, J gene, D gene, clone size. D genes are given only for firm matches. Only part of the rows carry a size: once, few, many, or a class if the clone is expanded.

DNA: TGTGCCTGGACCCCCTTTGCAACTAATGAAAAACTGTTTTTT; CDR3: CAWTPFATNEKLFF; V: TRBV30; J: TRBJ1-4; D: -; size: many
DNA: TGCGCCAGCAGTGATGAAAAGGACAGAGAATATGGCTACACCTTC; CDR3: CASSDEKDREYGYTF; V: TRBV10-2; J: TRBJ1-2; D: -; size: few
DNA: TGTGCCAGCAGTTACTCGGTCAGGGAGCAGTACTTC; CDR3: CASSYSVREQYF; V: TRBV6-2/TRBV6-3; J: TRBJ2-7; D: -; size: few
DNA: TGTGCCAGCAGCCTCCCGGGACATCAGCCCCAGCATTTT; CDR3: CASSLPGHQPQHF; V: TRBV11-2; J: TRBJ1-5; D: -; size: -
DNA: TGTGCCACCAGCAGAGATACACAGGGGCCTGGCTACACCTTC; CDR3: CATSRDTQGPGYTF; V: TRBV15; J: TRBJ1-2; D: TRBD1; size: few
DNA: TGTGCCAGCAAATCGACCGGGACACGGCTGAACACTGAAGCTTTCTTT; CDR3: CASKSTGTRLNTEAFF; V: TRBV27; J: TRBJ1-1; D: -; size: few
DNA: TGTGCCAGCAGGACCCTGGGCTCTGGAAACACCATATATTTT; CDR3: CASRTLGSGNTIYF; V: TRBV12-3/TRBV12-4; J: TRBJ1-3; D: -; size: -
DNA: TGTGCCAGCTCACCACCGAGTACAGCGCAAAATGAGCAGTTCTTC; CDR3: CASSPPSTAQNEQFF; V: TRBV18; J: TRBJ2-1; D: -; size: many
DNA: TGTGCCAGCTCACCACCCACACTAGCGGGGGGCAACGAGCAGTACTTC; CDR3: CASSPPTLAGGNEQYF; V: TRBV18; J: TRBJ2-7; D: TRBD2; size: -
DNA: TGTGCCAGCAGTCCCCAAGCGGGGGTCCAAGAGACCCAGTACTTC; CDR3: CASSPQAGVQETQYF; V: TRBV2; J: TRBJ2-5; D: TRBD2; size: many
DNA: TGTGCCAGCAGCTCATCCTTCCGCACCGGGACAGGCTTCCAAGAGACCCAGTACTTC; CDR3: CASSSSFRTGTGFQETQYF; V: TRBV6-2/TRBV6-3; J: TRBJ2-5; D: TRBD1; size: many
DNA: TGCAGGGCGGGACACCTATCCACAGATACGCAGTATTTT; CDR3: CRAGHLSTDTQYF; V: TRBV20-1; J: TRBJ2-3; D: -; size: many
DNA: TGTGCCAGTAGAGCGACGGCCAATCAGCCCCAGCATTTT; CDR3: CASRATANQPQHF; V: TRBV19; J: TRBJ1-5; D: -; size: -
DNA: TGTGCCAGCAGACCTCTCACAGATACGCAGTATTTT; CDR3: CASRPLTDTQYF; V: TRBV12-3/TRBV12-4; J: TRBJ2-3; D: -; size: few
DNA: TGTGCCACCAGCATGTGGGCGGGAGGCTACCAAGAGACCCAGTACTTC; CDR3: CATSMWAGGYQETQYF; V: TRBV15; J: TRBJ2-5; D: TRBD2; size: -
DNA: TGTGCCAGCAGTGACCGGACAGGGCGTAACTATGGCTACACCTTC; CDR3: CASSDRTGRNYGYTF; V: TRBV25-1; J: TRBJ1-2; D: TRBD1; size: few
DNA: TGTGCCAGCAGGAAGACAGTGGGCGATGGCTACACCTTC; CDR3: CASRKTVGDGYTF; V: TRBV6-1; J: TRBJ1-2; D: -; size: many
DNA: TGTGCCAGCAGCCAAATGGTGCTAGCGGGGGGAAATCCTAGCACAGATACGCAGTATTTT; CDR3: CASSQMVLAGGNPSTDTQYF; V: TRBV3-1; J: TRBJ2-3; D: TRBD2; size: -
DNA: TGTGCCAGCGCTCCTCTAGGGGTCAATGAGCAGTACTTC; CDR3: CASAPLGVNEQYF; V: TRBV6-2/TRBV6-3; J: TRBJ2-5; D: -; size: -
DNA: TGCAGTGCGAGAGAGGCTCGTAATGAAAAACTGTTTTTT; CDR3: CSAREARNEKLFF; V: TRBV20-1; J: TRBJ1-4; D: -; size: -
DNA: TGCGCCAGCAGCTGGGGGGACGGGGCTCAAAACATTCAGTACTTC; CDR3: CASSWGDGAQNIQYF; V: TRBV5-1; J: TRBJ2-4; D: -; size: -
DNA: TGTGCCAGCAGCTTATGGGAGTCAACTGACAATGAGCAGTTCTTC; CDR3: CASSLWESTDNEQFF; V: TRBV11-1; J: TRBJ2-1; D: -; size: few
DNA: TGCAGTGCTAGAGTCCTTACCTACAATGAGCAGTTCTTC; CDR3: CSARVLTYNEQFF; V: TRBV20-1; J: TRBJ2-1; D: -; size: many